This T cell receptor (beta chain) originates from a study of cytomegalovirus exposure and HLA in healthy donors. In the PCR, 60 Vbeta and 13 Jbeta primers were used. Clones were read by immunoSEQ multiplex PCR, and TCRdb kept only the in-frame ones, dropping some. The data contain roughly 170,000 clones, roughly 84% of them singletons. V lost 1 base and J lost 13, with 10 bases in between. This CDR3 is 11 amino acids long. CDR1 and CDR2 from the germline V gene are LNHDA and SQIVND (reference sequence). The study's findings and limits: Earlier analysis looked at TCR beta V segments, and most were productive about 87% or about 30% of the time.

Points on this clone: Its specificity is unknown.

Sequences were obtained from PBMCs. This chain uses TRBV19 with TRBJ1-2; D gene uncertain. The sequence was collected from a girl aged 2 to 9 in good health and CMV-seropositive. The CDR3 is CASSIALDCTF. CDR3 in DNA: TGTGCCAGTAGTATAGCCCTAGACTGCACCTTC. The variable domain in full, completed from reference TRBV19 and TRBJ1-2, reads DGGITQSPKYLFRKEGQNVTLSCEQNLNHDAMYWYRQDPGQGLRLIYYSQIVNDFQKGDIAEGYSVSREKKESFPLTVTSAQKNPTAFYLCASSIALDCTFGSGTRLTVV.